Listed below are T cell receptor beta chains from one sample, sequenced in a study of T-cell reconstitution after alpha-beta-depleted transplantation in children. TCRdb recomputed calls from the PCR reads with MiXCR, one row per CDR3 protein. This sample has fewer than 550,000 distinct CDR3 sequences, with over 9.5% found just once. Sequenced material: PBMCs, taken before TCRalphabeta/CD19-depleted stem cell transplant. These receptors were obtained from a child between 2 and 9 years old with inherited bone marrow failure, due to receive a stem cell transplant. The CDR3 runs from the conserved cysteine through the conserved F or W. The order of the fields is V gene, J gene, CDR3 protein.

V gene: TRBV12-3/TRBV12-4
J gene: TRBJ2-7
CDR3 protein: CASRRDLSALEQYF

V gene: TRBV5-1
J gene: TRBJ2-7
CDR3 protein: CASSGSGRAVDEQYF

V gene: TRBV7-2
J gene: TRBJ2-3
CDR3 protein: CASSFAGVRDTQYF

V gene: TRBV29-1
J gene: TRBJ2-7
CDR3 protein: CSVASGTTYEQYF

V gene: TRBV5-6
J gene: TRBJ2-5
CDR3 protein: CASSLVLHQETQYF

V gene: TRBV4-2
J gene: TRBJ2-3
CDR3 protein: CASSQPRSTDTQYF

V gene: TRBV12-3/TRBV12-4
J gene: TRBJ1-2
CDR3 protein: CASSLGQASYGYTF

V gene: TRBV30
J gene: TRBJ2-2
CDR3 protein: CAWEWDPNTGELFF

V gene: TRBV4-3
J gene: TRBJ2-3
CDR3 protein: CASSQGGLAGDTQYF

V gene: TRBV9
J gene: TRBJ2-1
CDR3 protein: CASSVGGNTGDEQFF

V gene: TRBV12-3/TRBV12-4
J gene: TRBJ2-1
CDR3 protein: CASRDSLIHEQFF

V gene: TRBV4-3
J gene: TRBJ2-7
CDR3 protein: CASSPMTSGYEQYF

V gene: TRBV7-9
J gene: TRBJ1-4
CDR3 protein: CASSLALGEADEKLFF

V gene: TRBV15
J gene: TRBJ2-3
CDR3 protein: CATSRGELRDRGDTQYF

V gene: TRBV24-1
J gene: TRBJ1-2
CDR3 protein: CATAGQGTYGYTF

V gene: TRBV20-1
J gene: TRBJ2-1
CDR3 protein: CSARGTSGRRHEQFF

V gene: TRBV4-3
J gene: TRBJ2-1
CDR3 protein: CASSQEWGLAYNEQFF

V gene: TRBV5-1
J gene: TRBJ1-1
CDR3 protein: CASSPRGQGMNTEAFF

V gene: TRBV10-3
J gene: TRBJ2-1
CDR3 protein: CAITEAGTSGKRGEQFF

V gene: TRBV5-6
J gene: TRBJ2-5
CDR3 protein: CASSLELSGQECF

V gene: TRBV13
J gene: TRBJ2-3
CDR3 protein: CASSLREGRTDTQYF

V gene: TRBV7-2
J gene: TRBJ2-6
CDR3 protein: CASSLTGDSSGANVLTF

V gene: TRBV27
J gene: TRBJ2-7
CDR3 protein: CASSLWGRGRSYEQYF

V gene: TRBV11-2
J gene: TRBJ1-2
CDR3 protein: CASSPTRAYGYTF

V gene: TRBV6-1
J gene: TRBJ2-3
CDR3 protein: CASSLLAGNPTDTQYF

V gene: TRBV20-1
J gene: TRBJ2-1
CDR3 protein: CSASTVSSYNEQFF

V gene: TRBV10-2
J gene: TRBJ2-1
CDR3 protein: CASSEVRDSEQFF

V gene: TRBV12-3/TRBV12-4
J gene: TRBJ2-3
CDR3 protein: CASRTSFAGALTDTQYF

V gene: TRBV20-1
J gene: TRBJ2-7
CDR3 protein: CSAHRDSDYEQYF

V gene: TRBV30
J gene: TRBJ2-1
CDR3 protein: CAWGGLAVYNEQFF

V gene: TRBV19
J gene: TRBJ2-2
CDR3 protein: CASSIDLPGELFF

V gene: TRBV28
J gene: TRBJ2-1
CDR3 protein: CASSFQGVGLNEQFF

V gene: TRBV19
J gene: TRBJ1-5
CDR3 protein: CASTQGPGNQPQHF

V gene: TRBV29-1
J gene: TRBJ2-1
CDR3 protein: CSVDVLAFQFF

V gene: TRBV7-9
J gene: TRBJ2-1
CDR3 protein: CASSFRRLAESRNEQFF

V gene: TRBV6-5
J gene: TRBJ2-3
CDR3 protein: CASSYPLGGTDTQYF

V gene: TRBV11-2
J gene: TRBJ2-7
CDR3 protein: CASSLDARLAATYEQYF

V gene: TRBV25-1
J gene: TRBJ1-4
CDR3 protein: CASRGTATNEKLFF

V gene: TRBV5-1
J gene: TRBJ2-1
CDR3 protein: CASSSRTSGMVVEQFF

V gene: TRBV20-1
J gene: TRBJ2-7
CDR3 protein: CSATGYEQYF

V gene: TRBV6-1
J gene: TRBJ2-1
CDR3 protein: CASSRTGTSGFRSYNEQFF

V gene: TRBV18
J gene: TRBJ2-3
CDR3 protein: CASSPFSSGDTDTQYF

V gene: TRBV29-1
J gene: TRBJ2-1
CDR3 protein: CSVTPPGGGISSYNEQFF

V gene: TRBV12-3/TRBV12-4
J gene: TRBJ2-7
CDR3 protein: CASSLSQGAIEDEQYF

V gene: TRBV29-1
J gene: TRBJ2-7
CDR3 protein: CSVAQGDTTYEQYF

V gene: TRBV7-9
J gene: TRBJ2-2
CDR3 protein: CASSLDSGAGELFF

V gene: TRBV10-3
J gene: TRBJ2-1
CDR3 protein: CATAWDRGVNEQFF

V gene: TRBV12-3/TRBV12-4
J gene: TRBJ1-5
CDR3 protein: CASSLDSGGNQPQHF

V gene: TRBV7-9
J gene: TRBJ2-7
CDR3 protein: CASSLVLASVTYEQYF

V gene: TRBV29-1
J gene: TRBJ2-7
CDR3 protein: CSVNHSYEQYF

V gene: TRBV29-1
J gene: TRBJ2-1
CDR3 protein: CSVRHRGRSAGGQNEQFF

V gene: TRBV7-6
J gene: TRBJ2-7
CDR3 protein: CASSFLLRSEQYF

V gene: TRBV4-2
J gene: TRBJ2-4
CDR3 protein: CASSPGTDLAKNIQYF

V gene: TRBV12-3/TRBV12-4
J gene: TRBJ2-2
CDR3 protein: CASLGLGRGELFF

V gene: TRBV5-4
J gene: TRBJ1-1
CDR3 protein: CASSLITDLPEAFF

V gene: TRBV6-5
J gene: TRBJ2-1
CDR3 protein: CASSGDGYEQFF

V gene: TRBV14
J gene: TRBJ2-7
CDR3 protein: CASSPRLRGEQYF

V gene: TRBV20-1
J gene: TRBJ1-5
CDR3 protein: CSARDSGQAPNGAQHF

V gene: TRBV29-1
J gene: TRBJ1-1
CDR3 protein: CSVEDGDSTEAFF

V gene: TRBV29-1
J gene: TRBJ2-4
CDR3 protein: CSVELAENIQYF